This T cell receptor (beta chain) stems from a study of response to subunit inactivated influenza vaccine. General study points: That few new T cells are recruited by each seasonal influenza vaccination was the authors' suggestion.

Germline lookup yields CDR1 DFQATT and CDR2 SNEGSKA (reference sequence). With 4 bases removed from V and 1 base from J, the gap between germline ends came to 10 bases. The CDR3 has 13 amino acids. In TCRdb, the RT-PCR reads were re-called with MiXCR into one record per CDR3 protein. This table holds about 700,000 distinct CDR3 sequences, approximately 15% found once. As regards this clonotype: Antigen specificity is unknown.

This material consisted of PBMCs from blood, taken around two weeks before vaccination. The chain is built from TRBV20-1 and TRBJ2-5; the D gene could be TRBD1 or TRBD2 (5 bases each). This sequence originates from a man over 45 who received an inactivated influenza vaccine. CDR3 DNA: TGCAGTGCTATGGGGACCATCCAAGAGACCCAGTACTTC. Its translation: CSAMGTIQETQYF.